These 14 T cell receptor beta chains came from one sample sequenced in a study of CD8 T cells in Susac syndrome. The RNA input was about 0.5 to 1 ug, and it was reverse transcribed with random hexamers. TCRdb reprocessed the immunoSEQ multiplex PCR reads with MiXCR, giving one entry per CDR3 protein. The sample has 150,000 to 200,000 distinct CDR3 sequences; roughly 92% are singletons. The specimen was CD4+ T cells from PBMCs. The receptors originated from a human donor in good health.

The chain employs TRBV7-9 and TRBJ2-5, with 9 bases matching TRBD1. Germline-derived CDR1 and CDR2 are SEHNR and FQNEAQ (reference sequence). V dropped 5 bases and J dropped 1; count of bases not matched to a gene: 2. This CDR3 is 14 amino acids long. This chain's CDR3 is CASSRTGVQETQYF. The CDR3 DNA is TGTGCCAGCAGCCGGACAGGGGTCCAAGAGACCCAGTACTTC.

The chain has TRBV23-1 and TRBJ1-1, with D possibly TRBD1 on 6 matching bases. TRBV23-1 has ORF status, its function being uncertain. Trimming took off 0 bases at V and 1 base at J, with 9 bases between the two ends. The CDR3 runs 15 residues. CDR3 sequence: CASSQSEGGNTEAFF. The DNA of the CDR3 is TGCGCCAGCAGTCAATCGGAGGGGGGGAACACTGAAGCTTTCTTT.

The rearrangement uses TRBV3-1 and TRBJ2-3, with a weak D call TRBD2 (6 bases). Germline V lookup: CDR1 LGHDT, CDR2 YNNKEL (reference sequence). Trimming removed 1 base from V and 1 base from J, with 12 bases in between. CDR3 length: 16 residues. The CDR3 coding sequence is TGTGCCAGCAGCCAAGTAAGCGGAGGGCGCACAGATACGCAGTATTTT. It is translated as CASSQVSGGRTDTQYF.

This clonotype was counted a few times. V usage is TRBV9 and J usage is TRBJ1-5; D is uncertain. The V and J ends lost 2 bases and 2 bases respectively, with 5 bases between them. The CDR3 contains 13 residues. Per germline, CDR1 SGDLS and CDR2 YYNGEE. The CDR3 sequence: CASSVQGNQPQHF. The DNA for the CDR3 is TGTGCCAGCAGCGTCCAGGGCAATCAGCCCCAGCATTTT.

This chain connects TRBV5-1 to TRBJ2-1; 8 bases fit TRBD2. Germline CDR1 and CDR2: SGHRS and YFSETQ. The CDR3 consists of 14 residues. After removal of 4 bases from V and 10 bases from J, the junction contained 10 bases not matched to a gene. The CDR3, as DNA: TGCGCCAGCAGCAATCCGGGACTAGGACGCGAGCAGTTCTTC. Its protein product is CASSNPGLGREQFF.

Notes on this clonotype: One end of the junction does not line up with germline, which may come from a read error. J is TRBJ1-2 and V is TRBV20-1; TRBD1 might be the D (5 bases). Germline loops: CDR1 DFQATT, CDR2 SNEGSKA (reference sequence). This CDR3 spans 15 amino acids. In nucleotides, the CDR3 is TGCAGTGCTAGAGATGGGGCAGCTATTTTAAAGGCTACACCCTTC. Amino acids: CSARDGAAILKATPF.

The CDR3 DNA is TGTGCCAGCAGTTTCGGGGGGCCCCTCCACTTT. This sequence encodes CASSFGGPLHF. This chain connects TRBV12-3 or TRBV12-4 to TRBJ1-6; D perhaps matches TRBD1 (5 bases). V lost 3 bases to trimming and J lost 13 bases, with 7 bases between them. There are 11 residues in the CDR3.

The CDR3, as DNA: TGTGCCACCAGTGATTCAGTCCCAGGGGCGGGATGGCAGTTCTTC. It specifies CATSDSVPGAGWQFF. The chain recombines TRBV24-1 with TRBJ2-1; possibly TRBD1 or TRBD2 for D (6 bases each). This CDR3 is 15 amino acids long. The V end was cut by 2 bases, the J end by 12 bases, with 19 bases between. From germline, CDR1 is KGHDR and CDR2 SFDVKD.

The J gene is TRBJ2-1, the V gene TRBV29-1; the match to TRBD2 covers 9 bases. Germline V lookup: CDR1 SQVTM, CDR2 ANQGSEA. This CDR3 is 13 amino acids long. V shed 3 bases and J 9 bases; nucleotides not matched to a gene: 6. In nucleotides, the CDR3 is TGCAGCGTTGAGGCTAGCGGGGAGGTTGAGCAGTTCTTC. Translation: CSVEASGEVEQFF.

The chain couples TRBV4-1 to TRBJ1-1; perhaps TRBD1 as D (5 bases). This CDR3 has 18 amino acids. Deletions cut 1 base from V and 3 bases from J, with 21 bases between. Germline V gene data show CDR1 as MGHRA and CDR2 as YSYEKL. The CDR3 DNA follows: TGCGCCAGCAGCCAAGGAATGGTGGGGGTAGGGGCCTACACTGAAGCTTTCTTT. This gives the protein CASSQGMVGVGAYTEAFF.

The chain recombines TRBV11-2 with TRBJ2-5; unclear D gene. This CDR3 is built from 15 residues. Trimming removed 0 bases from V and 5 bases from J, with 13 bases in between. CDR1 and CDR2 from the germline V gene are SGHAT and FQNNGV. Here the CDR3 reads CASSLDKGLWETQYF. CDR3 sequence (DNA): TGTGCCAGCAGCTTAGATAAGGGATTGTGGGAGACCCAGTACTTC.

V gene TRBV25-1 combines with J gene TRBJ1-1; no clear D. The CDR3 has 15 residues. Germline CDR1 MGHDK, CDR2 SYGVNS. V was clipped by 6 bases and J by 4 bases, with 18 bases between them. For the CDR3, the DNA is TGTGCCAGCAGAGCCTTCCACCCGGCGTCCACTGAAGCTTTCTTT. Translating gives CASRAFHPASTEAFF.

The CDR3 region is CAVRAGFNSPLHF. In nucleotides, the CDR3 is TGTGCCGTCAGGGCGGGGTTCAATTCACCCCTCCACTTT. The chain carries TRBV6-5 and TRBJ1-6, with D possibly being TRBD1 (5 bases). V shed 11 bases and J shed 7 bases, with 15 bases lying between them. Germline CDR1 reads MNHEY; CDR2 reads SVGAGI. The length of the CDR3 is 13 residues.

Here the CDR3 DNA reads TGCGCCAGCAGCTTGGGAAATAACAACGTCCTGACTTTC. Protein: CASSLGNNNVLTF. The V and J genes are TRBV5-1 and TRBJ2-6, with D uncertain. V was pared by 0 bases and J by 9 bases, with 7 bases between. Germline CDR1 is SGHRS and CDR2 is YFSETQ. The CDR3 runs 13 residues.